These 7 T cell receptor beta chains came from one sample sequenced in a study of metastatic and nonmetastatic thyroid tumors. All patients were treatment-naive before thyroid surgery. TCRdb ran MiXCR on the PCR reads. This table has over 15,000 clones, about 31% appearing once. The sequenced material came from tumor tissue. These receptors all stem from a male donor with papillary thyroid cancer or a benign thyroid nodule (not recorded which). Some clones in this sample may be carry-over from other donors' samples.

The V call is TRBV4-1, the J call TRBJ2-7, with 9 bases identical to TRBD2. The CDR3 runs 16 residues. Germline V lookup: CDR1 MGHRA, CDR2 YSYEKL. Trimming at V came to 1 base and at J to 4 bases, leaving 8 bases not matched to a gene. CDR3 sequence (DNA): TGCGCCAGCAGCCAAGGCGCGGGAGGGCCTGGGTACGAGCAGTACTTC. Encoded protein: CASSQGAGGPGYEQYF.

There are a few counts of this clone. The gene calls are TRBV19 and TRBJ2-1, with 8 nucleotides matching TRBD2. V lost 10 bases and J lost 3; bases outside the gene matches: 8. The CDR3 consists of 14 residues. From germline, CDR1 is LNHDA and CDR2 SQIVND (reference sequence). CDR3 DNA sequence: TGTGCCACTCGAGGGACTAGAAGCTACAATGAGCAGTTCTTC. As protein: CATRGTRSYNEQFF.

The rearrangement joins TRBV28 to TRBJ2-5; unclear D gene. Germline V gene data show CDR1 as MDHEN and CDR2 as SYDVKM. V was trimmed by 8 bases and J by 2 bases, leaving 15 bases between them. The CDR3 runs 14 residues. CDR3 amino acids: CASGTDTEQETQYF. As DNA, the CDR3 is TGTGCCAGCGGTACCGATACAGAACAAGAGACCCAGTACTTC.

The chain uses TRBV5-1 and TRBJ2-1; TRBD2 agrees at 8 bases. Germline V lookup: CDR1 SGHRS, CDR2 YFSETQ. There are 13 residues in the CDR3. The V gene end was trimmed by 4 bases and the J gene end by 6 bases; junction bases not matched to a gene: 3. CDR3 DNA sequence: TGCGCCAGCAGCCTCGGGACTAGCAATGAGCAGTTCTTC. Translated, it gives CASSLGTSNEQFF.

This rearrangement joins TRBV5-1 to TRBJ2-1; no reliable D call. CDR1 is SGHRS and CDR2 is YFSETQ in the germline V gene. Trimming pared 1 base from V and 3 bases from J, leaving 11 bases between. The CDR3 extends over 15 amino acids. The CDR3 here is CASSLNPTDYNEQFF. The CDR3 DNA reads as TGCGCCAGCAGCTTGAATCCCACAGACTACAATGAGCAGTTCTTC.

CDR3 bases: TGCAGTGCTGCAGAGAACTATGGCTACACCTTC. Translation gives CSAAENYGYTF. This rearrangement joins TRBV20-1 to TRBJ1-2, with no clear D. The CDR3 is made up of 11 amino acids. Germline loops: CDR1 DFQATT, CDR2 SNEGSKA (reference sequence). V lost 5 bases to trimming and J lost 2 bases, with 6 bases between them.

For the CDR3, the DNA is TGTGCCAGCAGCCCTACAGGGTCTCCGGCTCACGGGGAGCTGTTTTTT. As protein: CASSPTGSPAHGELFF. The chain is built from TRBV27 and TRBJ2-2; possible D gene TRBD1, 6 bases. Germline V gene sequence: CDR1 MNHEY, CDR2 SMNVEV (reference sequence). V was cut by 6 bases and J by 7 bases, with 21 bases left in between. The CDR3 extends over 16 amino acids.